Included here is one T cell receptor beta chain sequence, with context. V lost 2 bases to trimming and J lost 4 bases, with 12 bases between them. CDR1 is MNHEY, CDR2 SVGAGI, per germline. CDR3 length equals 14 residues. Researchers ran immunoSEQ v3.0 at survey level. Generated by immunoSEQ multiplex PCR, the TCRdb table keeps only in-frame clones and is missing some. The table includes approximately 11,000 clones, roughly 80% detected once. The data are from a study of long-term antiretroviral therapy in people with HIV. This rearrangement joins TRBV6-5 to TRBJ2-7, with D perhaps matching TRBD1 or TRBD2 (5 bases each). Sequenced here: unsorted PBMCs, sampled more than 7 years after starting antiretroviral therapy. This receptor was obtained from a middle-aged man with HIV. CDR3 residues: CASSYQGVGYEQYF. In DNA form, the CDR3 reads TGTGCCAGCAGTTACCAGGGAGTAGGGTACGAGCAGTACTTC.